This T cell receptor beta chain was retrieved from a study of T cells in Graves' hyperthyroidism and ophthalmopathy. This CDR3 region has 12 residues. V was pared by 5 bases and J by 7 bases, with 4 bases of the junction left unmatched. Germline assignment: CDR1 DFQATT and CDR2 SNEGSKA (reference sequence). From RNA transcripts, TCR beta CDR3 regions were amplified. First-round RT-PCR with HTBI primers amplified the TCR CDR3 region. MiXCR, applied by TCRdb to the multiplex PCR reads, yields one record per CDR3 protein. The table shows around 400,000 distinct CDR3 sequences, with less than 15% occurring only once.

This chain connects TRBV20-1 to TRBJ2-1; 8 positions agree with TRBD2. This receptor was identified in a woman younger than 30 with Graves' hyperthyroidism. The sample consisted of blood. This chain's CDR3 is CSARGGENEQFF. DNA for the CDR3: TGCAGTGCTCGGGGGGGGGAGAATGAGCAGTTCTTC.